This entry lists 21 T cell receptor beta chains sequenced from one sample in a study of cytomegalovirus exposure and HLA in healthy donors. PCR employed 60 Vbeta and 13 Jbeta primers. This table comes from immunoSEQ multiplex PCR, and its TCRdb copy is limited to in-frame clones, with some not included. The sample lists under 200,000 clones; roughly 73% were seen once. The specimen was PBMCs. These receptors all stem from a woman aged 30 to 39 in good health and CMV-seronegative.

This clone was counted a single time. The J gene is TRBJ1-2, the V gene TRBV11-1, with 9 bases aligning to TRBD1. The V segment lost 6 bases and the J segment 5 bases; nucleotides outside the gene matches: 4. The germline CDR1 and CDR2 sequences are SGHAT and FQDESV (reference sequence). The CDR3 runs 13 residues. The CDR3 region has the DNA TGTGCCAGCAGAACGGGACAGGGATATGGCTACACCTTC. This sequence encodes CASRTGQGYGYTF.

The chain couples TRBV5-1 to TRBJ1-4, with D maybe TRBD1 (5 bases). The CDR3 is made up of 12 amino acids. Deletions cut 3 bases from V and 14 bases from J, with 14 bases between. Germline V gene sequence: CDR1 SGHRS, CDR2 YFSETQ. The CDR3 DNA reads TGCGCCAGCAGCTCCGGGGGAGGGATGCTGTTTTTT. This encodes CASSSGGGMLFF.

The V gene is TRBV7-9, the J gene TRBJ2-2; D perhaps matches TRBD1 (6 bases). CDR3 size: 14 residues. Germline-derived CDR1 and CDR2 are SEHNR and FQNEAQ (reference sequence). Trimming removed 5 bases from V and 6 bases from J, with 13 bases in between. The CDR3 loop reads CASSPDTGSGELFF. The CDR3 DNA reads TGTGCCAGCAGCCCCGACACAGGGTCCGGGGAGCTGTTTTTT.

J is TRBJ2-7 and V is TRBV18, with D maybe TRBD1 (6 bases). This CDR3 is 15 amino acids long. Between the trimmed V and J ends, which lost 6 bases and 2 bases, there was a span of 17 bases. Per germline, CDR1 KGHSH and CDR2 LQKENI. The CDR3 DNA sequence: TGTGCCAGCTCCCCTACCCGAGGACAGACCTACGAGCAGTACTTC. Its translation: CASSPTRGQTYEQYF.

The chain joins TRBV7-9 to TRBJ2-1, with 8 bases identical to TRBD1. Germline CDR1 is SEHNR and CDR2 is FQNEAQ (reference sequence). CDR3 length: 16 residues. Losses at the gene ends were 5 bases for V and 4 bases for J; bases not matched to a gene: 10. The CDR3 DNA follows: TGTGCCAGCAGCCCACCGACAGGGGCGATTTACAATGAGCAGTTCTTC. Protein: CASSPPTGAIYNEQFF. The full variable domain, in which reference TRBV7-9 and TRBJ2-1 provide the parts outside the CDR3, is DTGVSQNPRHKITKRGQNVTFRCDPISEHNRLYWYRQTLGQGPEFLTYFQNEAQLEKSRLLSDRFSAERPKGSFSTLEIQRTEQGDSAMYLCASSPPTGAIYNEQFFGPGTRLTVL.

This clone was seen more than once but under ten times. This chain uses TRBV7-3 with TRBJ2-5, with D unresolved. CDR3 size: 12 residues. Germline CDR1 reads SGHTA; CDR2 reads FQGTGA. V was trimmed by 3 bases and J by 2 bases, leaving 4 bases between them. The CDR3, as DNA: TGTGCCAGCAGCTTTACTCAAGAGACCCAGTACTTC. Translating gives CASSFTQETQYF.

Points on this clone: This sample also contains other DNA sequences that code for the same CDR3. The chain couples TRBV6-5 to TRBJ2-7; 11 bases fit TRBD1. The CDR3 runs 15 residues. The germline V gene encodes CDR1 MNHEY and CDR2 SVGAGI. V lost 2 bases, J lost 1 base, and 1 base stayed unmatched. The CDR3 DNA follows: TGTGCCAGCAGTTACAGGGACAGGGGGTCCTACGAGCAGTACTTC. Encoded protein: CASSYRDRGSYEQYF.

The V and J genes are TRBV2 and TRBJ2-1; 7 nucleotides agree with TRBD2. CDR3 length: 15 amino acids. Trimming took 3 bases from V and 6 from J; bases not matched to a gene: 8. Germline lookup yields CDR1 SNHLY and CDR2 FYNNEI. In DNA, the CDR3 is TGTGCCAGCAGTGAGTTGGCGGGGGTGGGCAATGAGCAGTTCTTC. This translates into CASSELAGVGNEQFF.

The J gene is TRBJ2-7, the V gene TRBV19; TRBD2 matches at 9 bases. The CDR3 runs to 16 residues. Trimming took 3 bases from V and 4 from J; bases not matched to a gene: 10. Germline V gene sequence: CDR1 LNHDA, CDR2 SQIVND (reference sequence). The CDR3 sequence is CASSITYSGGTYEQYF. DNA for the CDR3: TGTGCCAGTAGTATCACATATAGCGGGGGTACGTACGAGCAGTACTTC.

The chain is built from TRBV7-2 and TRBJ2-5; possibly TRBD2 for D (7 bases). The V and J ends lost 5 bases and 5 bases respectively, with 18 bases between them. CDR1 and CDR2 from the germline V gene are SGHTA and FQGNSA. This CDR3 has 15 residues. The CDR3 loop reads CASSVNGGPVETQYF. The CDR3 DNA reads TGTGCCAGCAGCGTAAACGGGGGGCCAGTGGAGACCCAGTACTTC.

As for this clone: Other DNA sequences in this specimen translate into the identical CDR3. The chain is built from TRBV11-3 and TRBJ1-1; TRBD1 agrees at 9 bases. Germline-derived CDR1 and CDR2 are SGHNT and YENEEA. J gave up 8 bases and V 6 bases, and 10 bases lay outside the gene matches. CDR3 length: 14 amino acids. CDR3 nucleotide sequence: TGTGCCAGCAGTCTTACAGGGGGCGTGACGGAAGCTTTCTTT. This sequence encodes CASSLTGGVTEAFF.

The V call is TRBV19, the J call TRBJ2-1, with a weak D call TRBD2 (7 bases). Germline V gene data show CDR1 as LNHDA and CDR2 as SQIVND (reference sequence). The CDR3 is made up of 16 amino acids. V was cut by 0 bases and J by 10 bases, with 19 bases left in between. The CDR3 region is CASSIDKRGGLAEQFF. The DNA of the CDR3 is TGTGCCAGTAGTATAGATAAGAGGGGGGGCCTAGCCGAGCAGTTCTTC.

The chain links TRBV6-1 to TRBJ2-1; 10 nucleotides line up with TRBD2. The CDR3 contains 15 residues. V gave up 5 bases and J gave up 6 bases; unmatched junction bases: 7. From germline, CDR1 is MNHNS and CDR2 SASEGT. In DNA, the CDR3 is TGTGCCAGCAGTTCCGAAGCGGGGGGGCCCAATGAGCAGTTCTTC. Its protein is CASSSEAGGPNEQFF.

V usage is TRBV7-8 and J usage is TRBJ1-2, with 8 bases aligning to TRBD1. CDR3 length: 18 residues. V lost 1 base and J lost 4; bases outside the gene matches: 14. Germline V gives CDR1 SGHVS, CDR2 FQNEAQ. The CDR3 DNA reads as TGTGCCAGCAGCTTAGGAAGGGCAGGGGGCGCTTGGGTCTATGGCTACACCTTC. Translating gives CASSLGRAGGAWVYGYTF.

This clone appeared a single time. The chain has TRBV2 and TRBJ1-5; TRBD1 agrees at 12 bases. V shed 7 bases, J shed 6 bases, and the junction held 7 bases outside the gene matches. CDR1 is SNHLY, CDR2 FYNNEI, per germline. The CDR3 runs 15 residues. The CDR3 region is CASIQGTGGGQPQHF. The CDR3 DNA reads TGTGCCAGCATCCAGGGGACAGGGGGCGGTCAGCCCCAGCATTTT.

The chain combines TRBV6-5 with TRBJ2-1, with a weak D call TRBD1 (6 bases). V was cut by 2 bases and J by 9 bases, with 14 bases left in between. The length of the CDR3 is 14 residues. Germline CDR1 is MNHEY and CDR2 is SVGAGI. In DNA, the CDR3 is TGTGCCAGCAGTTACCAGGGGTTCTTGAGTGAGCAGTTCTTC. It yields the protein CASSYQGFLSEQFF.

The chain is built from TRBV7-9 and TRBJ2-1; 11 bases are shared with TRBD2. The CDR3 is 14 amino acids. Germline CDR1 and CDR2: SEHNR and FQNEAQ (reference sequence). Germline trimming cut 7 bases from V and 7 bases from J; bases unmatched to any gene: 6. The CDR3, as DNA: TGTGCCAGCACCCCGGGACTAGCGGTTAATGAGCAGTTCTTC. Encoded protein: CASTPGLAVNEQFF.

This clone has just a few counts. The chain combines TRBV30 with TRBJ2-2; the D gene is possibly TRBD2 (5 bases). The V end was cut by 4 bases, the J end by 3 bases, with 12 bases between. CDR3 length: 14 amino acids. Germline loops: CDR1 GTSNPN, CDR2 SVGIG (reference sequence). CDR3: CAWTGERDTGELFF. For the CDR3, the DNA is TGTGCCTGGACTGGGGAGAGGGACACCGGGGAGCTGTTTTTT.

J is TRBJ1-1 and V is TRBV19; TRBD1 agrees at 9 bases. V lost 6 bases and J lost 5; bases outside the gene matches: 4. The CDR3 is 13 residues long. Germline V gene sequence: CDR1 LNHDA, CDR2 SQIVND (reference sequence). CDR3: CASRGTGRTEAFF. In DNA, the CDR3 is TGTGCCAGTAGGGGGACAGGGAGGACTGAAGCTTTCTTT. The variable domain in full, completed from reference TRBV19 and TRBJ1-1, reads DGGITQSPKYLFRKEGQNVTLSCEQNLNHDAMYWYRQDPGQGLRLIYYSQIVNDFQKGDIAEGYSVSREKKESFPLTVTSAQKNPTAFYLCASRGTGRTEAFFGQGTRLTVV.

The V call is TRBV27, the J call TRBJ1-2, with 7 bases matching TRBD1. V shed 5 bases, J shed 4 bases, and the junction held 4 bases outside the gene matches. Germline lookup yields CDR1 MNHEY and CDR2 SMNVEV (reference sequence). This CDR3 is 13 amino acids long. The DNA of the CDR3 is TGTGCCAGCAGTCCCAGGACAGGCTATGGCTACACCTTC. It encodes CASSPRTGYGYTF.

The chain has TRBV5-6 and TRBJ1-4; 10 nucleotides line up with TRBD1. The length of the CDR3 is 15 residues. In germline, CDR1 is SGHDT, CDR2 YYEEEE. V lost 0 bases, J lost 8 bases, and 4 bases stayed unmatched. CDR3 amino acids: CASSLGGQGKEKLFF. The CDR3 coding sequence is TGTGCCAGCAGCTTGGGGGGACAGGGGAAGGAAAAACTGTTTTTT.